The 11 T cell receptor beta chains below come from one sample, sequenced in a study of tumor-infiltrating lymphocytes in localized non-small cell lung cancer. Clones were sequenced by immunoSEQ multiplex PCR, and TCRdb holds only the in-frame ones, with some missing. The sample comprises about 6,700 clones, about 82% of which are singletons, and about 15% rests with the top ten. Specimen: uninvolved lung tissue not adjacent to the tumor. Receptors were obtained from a human donor with non-small cell lung cancer.

This sequence joins TRBV9 and TRBJ2-2; no definite D call. Trimming removed 5 bases from V and 5 bases from J, with 10 bases in between. Germline V gene lookup returns CDR1 SGDLS and CDR2 YYNGEE. The length of the CDR3 is 13 residues. CDR3 bases: TGTGCCAGCAGGGAGCCGAGGACCGGGGAGCTGTTTTTT. Its translation is CASREPRTGELFF.

The rearrangement uses TRBV7-2 and TRBJ2-7; either TRBD1 or TRBD2 may supply D (6 bases each). Germline CDR1 and CDR2: SGHTA and FQGNSA. V was pared by 5 bases and J by 2 bases, with 19 bases between. The CDR3 length is 16 residues. In nucleotides, the CDR3 is TGTGCCAGCAGCCCCGTCGGGGGCGCGACCCCCTACGAGCAGTACTTC. Protein sequence: CASSPVGGATPYEQYF.

The V gene is TRBV28, the J gene TRBJ1-2, with D maybe TRBD1 (5 bases). Germline V gene sequence: CDR1 MDHEN, CDR2 SYDVKM. CDR3 length: 15 amino acids. Trimming removed 5 bases from V and 7 bases from J, with 20 bases in between. DNA of the CDR3: TGTGCCAGCAGTCTCCCGGGACCCAGGGAAGGTGGCTACACCTTC. Its translation is CASSLPGPREGGYTF.

The genes are TRBV6-6 and TRBJ1-2, with 7 bases aligning to TRBD1. The germline CDR1 and CDR2 sequences are MNHNY and SVGAGI (reference sequence). The V segment lost 5 bases and the J segment 8 bases; nucleotides outside the gene matches: 11. The CDR3 extends over 14 amino acids. The CDR3 region is CASSTTTGTGGYTF. CDR3 DNA sequence: TGTGCCAGCAGTACGACGACAGGGACGGGAGGCTACACCTTC.

The chain employs TRBV27 and TRBJ1-1; no definite D call. Trimming stripped 0 bases from V and 0 bases from J, with 8 bases between. This CDR3 has 15 amino acids. Looked up from germline, CDR1 is MNHEY and CDR2 is SMNVEV (reference sequence). The CDR3 coding sequence is TGTGCCAGCAGTTTATCACCGGGGTTGAACACTGAAGCTTTCTTT. This sequence encodes CASSLSPGLNTEAFF.

This clone was detected only once. The chain uses TRBV2 and TRBJ1-6; D ambiguous. CDR3 length: 15 residues. Germline V gene data show CDR1 as SNHLY and CDR2 as FYNNEI. Trimming took off 7 bases at V and 0 bases at J, with 10 bases between the two ends. The CDR3 is CASTQPSSYNSPLHF. The CDR3 coding sequence is TGTGCCAGCACCCAACCGAGCTCCTATAATTCACCCCTCCACTTT.

The gene calls are TRBV6-5 and TRBJ2-4, with D tentatively TRBD2 (5 bases). V dropped 2 bases and J dropped 5 bases, with 16 bases sitting between them. CDR1 is MNHEY, CDR2 SVGAGI, per germline. This CDR3 is built from 16 residues. The CDR3 is CASSYGRTSGENIQYF. The CDR3, as DNA: TGTGCCAGCAGTTACGGGCGGACTTCAGGAGAAAACATTCAGTACTTC.

This chain uses TRBV2 with TRBJ1-4; no clear D. Germline CDR1 SNHLY, CDR2 FYNNEI. The CDR3 has 12 residues. Between the trimmed V and J ends, which lost 0 bases and 10 bases, there was a span of 6 bases. The CDR3 nucleotides are TGTGCCAGCAGTGAAGCGCTTGTAAAACTGTTTTTT. Amino acids: CASSEALVKLFF.

This sequence joins TRBV7-6 and TRBJ1-5; D uncertain. The length of the CDR3 is 15 residues. CDR1 and CDR2 (germline): SGHVS, FNYEAQ. V dropped 1 base and J dropped 1 base, with 8 bases sitting between them. The CDR3 DNA sequence: TGTGCCAGCAGCTTAGATTCGACAAGCAATCAGCCCCAGCATTTT. Its translation is CASSLDSTSNQPQHF.

J is TRBJ2-6 and V is TRBV28; 8 positions match TRBD1. Germline V lookup: CDR1 MDHEN, CDR2 SYDVKM. Trimming cost V 3 bases and J 5 bases; bases outside gene matches: 3. The CDR3 is 15 amino acids. The CDR3 sequence: CASSLRQGWANVLTF. The CDR3 DNA is TGTGCCAGCAGTTTGAGACAGGGGTGGGCCAACGTCCTGACTTTC.

In the case of this clone: This specimen includes other DNA sequences encoding the same CDR3. The chain links TRBV9 to TRBJ2-3; 8 positions match TRBD2. After removal of 0 bases from V and 0 bases from J, the junction contained 6 bases not matched to a gene. The CDR3 runs to 17 residues. Germline V gene sequence: CDR1 SGDLS, CDR2 YYNGEE. DNA of the CDR3: TGTGCCAGCAGCGTAGAATCGGCGGGGGGAAGCACAGATACGCAGTATTTT. It yields the protein CASSVESAGGSTDTQYF.